One and the same sample provided the 7 T cell receptor beta chains below, sequenced in a study of shared clonotypes between healthy human individuals. The assay was immunoSEQ multiplex PCR, and TCRdb's table has in-frame clones only and misses some. The table has some 2,100,000 clones, 85% to 95% seen once. Naive CD8 cells comprised CD45RO-negative, CCR7-positively selected cells, excluding terminally differentiated effector memory CD45RA+ cells. Sequenced input: naive CD8+ T cells from PBMCs. Every receptor here comes from a man between 18 and 35 years old in good health. Some clones in this sample may be carry-over from other donors' samples.

Notes on this clone: The same CDR3 is also encoded by other DNA sequences in this sample. V and J are TRBV9 and TRBJ1-2, with D perhaps TRBD1 (6 bases). Trimming took 0 bases from V and 3 from J, leaving 12 bases between them. Germline V gene lookup returns CDR1 SGDLS and CDR2 YYNGEE. The CDR3 extends over 15 amino acids. CDR3 sequence: CASSVGGRGDYGYTF. CDR3 coding DNA: TGTGCCAGCAGCGTAGGAGGCAGGGGTGACTATGGCTACACCTTC. Full variable domain (remainder filled in from reference TRBV9 and TRBJ1-2): DSGVTQTPKHLITATGQRVTLRCSPRSGDLSVYWYQQSLDQGLQFLIQYYNGEERAKGNILERFSAQQFPDLHSELNLSSLELGDSALYFCASSVGGRGDYGYTFGSGTRLTVV.

The gene calls are TRBV28 and TRBJ1-2; 7 bases are a match to TRBD1. This CDR3 is built from 15 residues. V dropped 3 bases and J dropped 4; count of bases not matched to a gene: 8. Germline assignment: CDR1 MDHEN and CDR2 SYDVKM. CDR3 nucleotide sequence: TGTGCCAGCAGTTTCAGAGGGGGCGCGGGCTATGGCTACACCTTC. Protein: CASSFRGGAGYGYTF.

J is TRBJ1-2 and V is TRBV7-2; no firm D call. Trimming left V 1 base short and J 8 bases short, with 20 bases between. There are 16 residues in the CDR3. Germline V CDR1 and CDR2: SGHTA, FQGNSA. The CDR3 region is CASSLDGRAPLWGYTF. The CDR3 DNA follows: TGTGCCAGCAGCTTAGATGGGCGGGCCCCTCTGTGGGGCTACACCTTC.

J is TRBJ2-5 and V is TRBV28; 7 nucleotides agree with TRBD1. Germline CDR1 MDHEN, CDR2 SYDVKM. V gave up 6 bases and J gave up 1 base; unmatched junction bases: 8. The CDR3 is made up of 15 amino acids. CDR3 loop: CASSRRQGFQETQYF. CDR3 in DNA: TGTGCCAGCAGCCGCCGACAGGGCTTCCAAGAGACCCAGTACTTC.

The chain joins TRBV30 to TRBJ1-2, with TRBD1 as a possible D gene (5 bases). V dropped 4 bases and J dropped 6 bases, with 12 bases sitting between them. The CDR3 runs 12 residues. In germline, CDR1 is GTSNPN, CDR2 SVGIG (reference sequence). CDR3 amino acids: CAWTVGGDGYTF. In DNA form, the CDR3 reads TGTGCCTGGACCGTCGGGGGGGATGGCTACACCTTC.

The chain employs TRBV28 and TRBJ1-1; D gene unclear. CDR3 length: 14 amino acids. The V end lost 7 bases, the J end lost 0 bases, and 12 bases lay between the germline ends. Germline CDR1 is MDHEN and CDR2 is SYDVKM. For the CDR3, the DNA is TGTGCCAGCACAGTCCACAATATGAACACTGAAGCTTTCTTT. This encodes CASTVHNMNTEAFF.

The rearrangement joins TRBV15 to TRBJ2-7; 14 positions agree with TRBD2. V lost 5 bases to trimming and J lost 7 bases; unmatched junction nucleotides: 7. The germline V gene encodes CDR1 LNHNV and CDR2 YYDKDF (reference sequence). The CDR3 extends over 15 amino acids. The CDR3, as DNA: TGTGCCACCAGCGGTCGGACTAGCGGGAGGCGGGAGCAGTACTTC. Translation gives CATSGRTSGRREQYF.